This T cell receptor (beta chain) was observed in a study of blood T cells in healthy people across ages. Whole-study context: When template switching was applied, about one barcoded beta molecule was captured per two T cells.

Alongside a J-beta primer mix, a sample-barcoded 5' primer served in a second PCR lasting about 7 to 11 cycles. TCRdb reprocessed the 5' RACE reads via MiXCR and lists one record per CDR3 protein. The sample records 650,000 to 1,000,000 distinct CDR3 sequences, about 36% being singletons. Findings and caveats of the study: CMV status of donors was unknown, possibly confounding expanded clonotype changes. The authors considered diversity estimates from one million T cells to be underestimates.

Trimming took 6 bases from V and 2 from J, leaving 17 bases between them. Germline V lookup: CDR1 LGHNT, CDR2 FRNRAP. The CDR3 loop spans 15 amino acids. As concerns this clonotype: The antigen is not known.

The chain employs TRBV12-5 and TRBJ2-7, with D perhaps given as TRBD1 or TRBD2 (6 bases each). Source material: blood. This clonotype was sampled from a man between 18 and 35 years old in good health. This CDR3 reads CASGQEGGPPYEQYF. DNA of the CDR3: TGTGCTAGTGGCCAGGAGGGGGGCCCTCCCTACGAGCAGTACTTC.